These 32 T cell receptor beta chains share one sample of origin, sequenced in a study. TCRdb reanalysed the 5' RACE reads using MiXCR and keeps one entry per CDR3 protein. The repertoire includes about 10,000 distinct CDR3 sequences, about 51% of them detected once, and about an eighth sits in the top ten. The sample comprised tumor-infiltrating naive CD4+ T cells sorted from the breast tumor. This sample's subset: naive CD4+ T cells, CD4+CD45RA+CD25-. The source of these receptors is a female donor with breast cancer.

This clonotype was seen only a few times. The chain recombines TRBV20-1 with TRBJ2-3; D is perhaps TRBD1 (6 bases). Deletions cut 7 bases from V and 6 bases from J, with 23 bases between. CDR1 and CDR2 (germline): DFQATT, SNEGSKA (reference sequence). There are 15 residues in the CDR3. This CDR3 is CSVRGVGRGSDTQYF. Written as DNA, the CDR3 is TGCAGTGTTCGTGGTGTGGGCAGGGGTAGTGATACGCAGTATTTT.

This clonotype has only a few counts. This chain uses TRBV7-2 with TRBJ1-5; D remains ambiguous. The CDR3 is 15 residues long. The germline V and J ends were trimmed by 0 bases and 9 bases, with 15 bases remaining between them. CDR1 is SGHTA, CDR2 FQGNSA, per germline. The chain's CDR3 is CASSLAPGPGWPQHF. For the CDR3, the DNA is TGTGCCAGCAGCTTAGCTCCGGGCCCTGGTTGGCCCCAGCATTTT.

V usage is TRBV6-2 or TRBV6-3 and J usage is TRBJ2-5; D is uncertain. The germline V and J ends were trimmed by 4 bases and 5 bases, with 11 bases remaining between them. From germline, CDR1 is MNHEY and CDR2 SVGEGT. CDR3 length equals 13 residues. The CDR3 sequence: CASSWDPGETQYF. CDR3 DNA: TGTGCCAGCAGTTGGGATCCCGGGGAGACCCAGTACTTC.

There are a few counts of this clonotype. The CDR3 region is CASSPSGQGYSPLHF. CDR3 nucleotides: TGTGCCAGCAGCCCGAGCGGACAGGGATATTCACCCCTCCACTTT. This sequence joins TRBV9 and TRBJ1-6; the match to TRBD1 covers 8 bases. This CDR3 is built from 15 residues. Germline loops: CDR1 SGDLS, CDR2 YYNGEE. With 4 bases clipped from V and 8 bases from J, the junction kept 8 bases outside the gene matches.

This chain links TRBV7-9 with TRBJ2-1; TRBD2 matches at 11 bases. The germline V gene encodes CDR1 SEHNR and CDR2 FQNEAQ (reference sequence). This CDR3 spans 15 amino acids. Trimming cost V 5 bases and J 2 bases; bases outside gene matches: 2. CDR3 residues: CASSPTSGAYNEQFF. CDR3 nucleotide sequence: TGTGCCAGCAGCCCGACTAGCGGGGCCTACAATGAGCAGTTCTTC.

The chain employs TRBV4-2 and TRBJ1-1, with a weak D call TRBD1 (5 bases). The V end lost 0 bases, the J end lost 10 bases, and 18 bases lay between the germline ends. From germline, CDR1 is LGHNA and CDR2 YNFKEQ. This CDR3 is built from 15 residues. CDR3 residues: CASSQDPQGAKVAFF. CDR3 DNA: TGTGCCAGCAGCCAAGACCCACAAGGGGCCAAGGTAGCTTTCTTT.

The chain combines TRBV6-6 with TRBJ2-3; D gene unclear. Germline V CDR1 and CDR2: MNHNY, SVGAGI (reference sequence). Deletions cut 2 bases from V and 3 bases from J, with 6 bases between. The CDR3 spans 13 residues. CDR3 DNA: TGTGCCAGCAGTTACAAGGAGACAGATACGCAGTATTTT. Translating gives CASSYKETDTQYF.

V gene TRBV29-1 combines with J gene TRBJ1-2; D may be TRBD1 (5 bases). V was shortened by 8 bases and J by 6 bases, with 13 bases between the two germline ends. This CDR3 spans 11 amino acids. The germline CDR1 and CDR2 sequences are SQVTM and ANQGSEA. The CDR3 loop is CSSRVGDGYTF. DNA of the CDR3: TGCAGCTCCAGGGTGGGTGATGGCTACACCTTC.

In nucleotides, the CDR3 is TGTGCCAGCAGCTTAGAGGCGGCATCGGGGGGCGAGACCCAGTACTTC. Translated, it gives CASSLEAASGGETQYF. The chain has TRBV7-2 and TRBJ2-5, with a weak D call TRBD2 (7 bases). The CDR3 spans 16 residues. V was trimmed by 1 base and J by 5 bases, leaving 17 bases between them. Germline V gene data show CDR1 as SGHTA and CDR2 as FQGNSA.

This chain joins TRBV4-1 and TRBJ2-7; 9 positions agree with TRBD1. Trimming cost V 0 bases and J 1 base; bases outside gene matches: 7. The CDR3 is 17 amino acids. Germline CDR1 MGHRA, CDR2 YSYEKL. The CDR3: CASSQENIGTGSYEQYF. CDR3 nucleotides: TGCGCCAGCAGCCAAGAAAATATCGGGACAGGGTCCTACGAGCAGTACTTC.

This clonotype was seen a few times. The gene calls are TRBV7-2 and TRBJ2-1; possible D gene TRBD2, 6 bases. Trimming removed 5 bases from V and 5 bases from J, with 13 bases in between. This CDR3 has 14 residues. Germline V gene lookup returns CDR1 SGHTA and CDR2 FQGNSA. The CDR3 reads CASSTDYRNNEQFF. The CDR3 DNA sequence: TGTGCCAGCAGCACGGACTATAGAAACAATGAGCAGTTCTTC. The full variable domain, in which reference TRBV7-2 and TRBJ2-1 provide the parts outside the CDR3, is GAGVSQSPSNKVTEKGKDVELRCDPISGHTALYWYRQSLGQGLEFLIYFQGNSAPDKSGLPSDRFSAERTGGSVSTLTIQRTQQEDSAVYLCASSTDYRNNEQFFGPGTRLTVL.

This clonotype was seen a few times. The CDR3 loop reads CSASTPGDGYTF. In DNA form, the CDR3 reads TGCAGTGCTAGCACGCCGGGGGATGGCTACACCTTC. V gene TRBV20-1 combines with J gene TRBJ1-2, with a tentative D call TRBD1 (5 bases). The CDR3 runs to 12 residues. V was pared by 3 bases and J by 6 bases, with 11 bases between. CDR1 and CDR2 from the germline V gene are DFQATT and SNEGSKA (reference sequence).

This clonotype was seen only a few times. The rearrangement uses TRBV5-6 and TRBJ2-7; D ambiguous. Trimming left V 4 bases short and J 2 bases short, with 7 bases between. The CDR3 loop spans 12 amino acids. In germline, CDR1 is SGHDT, CDR2 YYEEEE. CDR3 nucleotides: TGTGCCAGCAGCCCGGGCACCTACGAGCAGTACTTC. Its protein product is CASSPGTYEQYF.

In regard to this clonotype: The junction does not match germline at one end; this may be a read error. The CDR3 sequence is CASSRDMNTEELFF. CDR3 nucleotide sequence: TGTGCCAGCAGCCGGGACATGAACACCGAGGAGCTGTTTTTT. The chain couples TRBV7-2 to TRBJ2-2; weak D call: TRBD1 (6 bases). In germline, CDR1 is SGHTA, CDR2 FQGNSA. This CDR3 is built from 14 residues.

This clonotype was detected a few times. This rearrangement joins TRBV9 to TRBJ2-5; weak D call: TRBD2 (6 bases). V lost 0 bases and J 5 bases, leaving 8 bases between the germline ends. Germline CDR1 is SGDLS and CDR2 is YYNGEE. This CDR3 spans 13 amino acids. The CDR3, as DNA: TGTGCCAGCAGCGTAGGCGGGACCGAGACCCAGTACTTC. Its protein product is CASSVGGTETQYF.

This clonotype was seen a few times. This chain links TRBV20-1 with TRBJ2-7, with TRBD2 identical over 10 bases. Per germline, CDR1 DFQATT and CDR2 SNEGSKA (reference sequence). The CDR3 is 14 amino acids. J was trimmed by 4 bases and V by 2 bases; bases with no gene match: 5. The CDR3 sequence is CSARPLAGVYEQYF. The CDR3 DNA sequence: TGCAGTGCTAGACCCCTAGCGGGAGTGTACGAGCAGTACTTC.

This clonotype was seen a few times. The chain links TRBV20-1 to TRBJ2-3; TRBD2 matches at 14 bases. Per the germline V gene, CDR1 is DFQATT and CDR2 is SNEGSKA (reference sequence). The CDR3 contains 17 residues. With V trimmed by 3 bases and J by 3 bases, 8 bases remained unmatched. The CDR3 protein is CSARGLAGVVVTDTQYF. The CDR3 bases are TGCAGTGCTAGGGGACTAGCGGGAGTAGTAGTTACAGATACGCAGTATTTT.

V is TRBV6-5 and J is TRBJ2-1; the D gene is possibly TRBD2 (6 bases). The CDR3 loop spans 12 amino acids. Trimming took 6 bases from V and 10 from J, leaving 13 bases between them. Germline V CDR1 and CDR2: MNHEY, SVGAGI. The CDR3 here is CASSPPGEEQFF. The CDR3 DNA is TGTGCCAGCAGCCCGCCGGGGGAAGAGCAGTTCTTC.

This chain joins TRBV4-2 and TRBJ2-7, with TRBD1 matching 8 bases. CDR1 and CDR2 (germline): LGHNA, YNFKEQ. The CDR3 has 15 residues. J lost 2 bases, V lost 6 bases, and 9 bases had no gene match. CDR3 in amino acids: CASRDRDRPAYEQYF. The CDR3 DNA is TGTGCCAGCAGAGACCGGGACAGGCCGGCCTACGAGCAGTACTTC.

This clonotype was counted a few times. The V gene is TRBV20-1, the J gene TRBJ2-2; no clear D gene. Germline V lookup: CDR1 DFQATT, CDR2 SNEGSKA (reference sequence). There are 14 residues in the CDR3. The DNA for the CDR3 is TGCAGCGCTCACATTGATGGAACGGCCGGGGAGCTGTTTTTT. This encodes CSAHIDGTAGELFF.

The V call is TRBV20-1, the J call TRBJ2-1; D uncertain. The CDR3 runs 14 residues. Trimming cost V 0 bases and J 2 bases, with 8 bases left between them. Germline CDR1 DFQATT, CDR2 SNEGSKA (reference sequence). CDR3 sequence: CSARDLRTYNEQFF. CDR3 DNA sequence: TGCAGTGCTAGAGATTTGCGGACCTACAATGAGCAGTTCTTC.

This clonotype is large (0.1 to 1%) within its sample. This chain joins TRBV20-1 and TRBJ2-1, with D possibly TRBD2 on 6 matching bases. The germline V and J ends were trimmed by 1 base and 3 bases, with 13 bases remaining between them. The CDR3 has 15 amino acids. CDR1 and CDR2 (germline): DFQATT, SNEGSKA (reference sequence). The CDR3 reads CSARGAGIFYNEQFF. The CDR3 bases are TGCAGTGCTAGAGGAGCGGGTATCTTCTACAATGAGCAGTTCTTC.

The rearrangement joins TRBV4-3 to TRBJ2-1; D remains ambiguous. V dropped 1 base and J dropped 5 bases, with 3 bases sitting between them. Germline CDR1 LGHNA, CDR2 YSLEER. The CDR3 spans 12 residues. The CDR3 nucleotides read TGCGCCAGCAGCCAAGGGAACAATGAGCAGTTCTTC. It specifies CASSQGNNEQFF.

The chain carries TRBV5-1 and TRBJ2-2; 7 positions match TRBD2. Germline CDR1 is SGHRS and CDR2 is YFSETQ. The CDR3 spans 15 residues. V dropped 5 bases and J dropped 0; count of bases not matched to a gene: 4. The CDR3 nucleotides read TGCGCCAGCAGTACAGCGGGAACGAACACCGGGGAGCTGTTTTTT. The encoded protein is CASSTAGTNTGELFF.

The V gene is TRBV10-3, the J gene TRBJ1-1; D is unclear. The CDR3 runs 12 residues. Germline assignment: CDR1 ENHRY and CDR2 SYGVKD. Trimming removed 5 bases at V and 2 bases at J, with 6 bases between. CDR3: CAISPSNTEAFF. For the CDR3, the DNA is TGTGCCATCAGTCCTTCTAACACTGAAGCTTTCTTT.

This chain joins TRBV4-3 and TRBJ1-3; the D is unclear. This CDR3 is built from 16 residues. CDR1 is LGHNA and CDR2 is YSLEER in the germline V gene. Trimming stripped 1 base from V and 7 bases from J, with 17 bases between. The CDR3 region has the DNA TGCGCCAGCAGCCAAGGCCAGCGGTCCCTTTCGAACACCATATATTTT. Amino acid sequence: CASSQGQRSLSNTIYF.

The V call is TRBV5-1, the J call TRBJ2-1; 8 nucleotides align to TRBD1. J gave up 6 bases and V 0 bases, and 11 bases lay outside the gene matches. This CDR3 contains 17 residues. Germline CDR1 SGHRS, CDR2 YFSETQ. DNA of the CDR3: TGCGCCAGCAGCTTGGCCCGGTACGGGACAGGAATCAATGAGCAGTTCTTC. This gives the protein CASSLARYGTGINEQFF.

The chain is built from TRBV12-3 or TRBV12-4 and TRBJ2-1, with D unresolved. V dropped 6 bases and J dropped 9 bases, with 9 bases sitting between them. CDR3 size: 11 residues. CDR3 region: CASSPSAEQFF. The CDR3 DNA reads TGTGCCAGCAGCCCCAGCGCTGAGCAGTTCTTC.

The chain is built from TRBV20-1 and TRBJ2-1; 7 bases line up with TRBD1. Per germline, CDR1 DFQATT and CDR2 SNEGSKA (reference sequence). There are 14 residues in the CDR3. The J segment lost 6 bases and the V segment lost 0 bases, leaving 5 bases of the junction unmatched. The CDR3 nucleotides are TGCAGTGCTAGAGAGGGGACAGCCCTCAATGAGCAGTTCTTC. This sequence encodes CSAREGTALNEQFF.

This clonotype is medium-sized. At one end, the junction sequence differs from germline, possibly due to a read error. The rearrangement uses TRBV6-5 and TRBJ1-5, with 7 bases lining up with TRBD1. The CDR3 consists of 14 residues. Germline CDR1 MNHEY, CDR2 SVGAGI. The CDR3 region has the DNA TGTGCCAGCGGTTACGGGACAGATAATCAGCCCCAGCATTTT. It yields the protein CASGYGTDNQPQHF.

The chain is built from TRBV7-2 and TRBJ1-5, with 8 positions matching TRBD1. Per the germline V gene, CDR1 is SGHTA and CDR2 is FQGNSA. CDR3 length: 14 residues. The V segment lost 1 base and the J segment 6 bases; nucleotides outside the gene matches: 2. CDR3 loop: CASSLGQGSQPQHF. The CDR3 bases are TGTGCCAGCAGCTTAGGACAGGGGAGTCAGCCCCAGCATTTT.

This clonotype was counted between two and nine times. The chain has TRBV7-2 and TRBJ2-2; 9 positions agree with TRBD1. The CDR3 extends over 15 amino acids. Trimming cost V 5 bases and J 1 base; bases outside gene matches: 2. Per the germline V gene, CDR1 is SGHTA and CDR2 is FQGNSA. The DNA for the CDR3 is TGTGCCAGCAGCCGGGACAGGGTGAACACCGGGGAGCTGTTTTTT. This sequence encodes CASSRDRVNTGELFF.